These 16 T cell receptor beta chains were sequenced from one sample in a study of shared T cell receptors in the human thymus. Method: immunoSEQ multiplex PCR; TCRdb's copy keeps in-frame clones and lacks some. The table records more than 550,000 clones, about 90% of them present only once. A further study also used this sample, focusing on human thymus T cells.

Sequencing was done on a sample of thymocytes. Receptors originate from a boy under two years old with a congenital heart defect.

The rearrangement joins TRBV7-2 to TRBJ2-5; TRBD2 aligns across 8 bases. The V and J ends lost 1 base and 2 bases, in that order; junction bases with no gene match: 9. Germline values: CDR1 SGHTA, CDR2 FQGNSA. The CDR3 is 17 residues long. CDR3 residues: CASSLVTSGGSQETQYF. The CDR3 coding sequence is TGTGCCAGCAGCTTAGTAACCAGCGGGGGTAGTCAAGAGACCCAGTACTTC.

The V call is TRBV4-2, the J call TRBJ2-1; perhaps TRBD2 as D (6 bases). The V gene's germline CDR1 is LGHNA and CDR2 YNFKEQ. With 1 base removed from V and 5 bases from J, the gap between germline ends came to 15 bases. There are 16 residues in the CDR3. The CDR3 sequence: CASSQGVREVDNEQFF. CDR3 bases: TGTGCCAGCAGCCAAGGGGTCAGGGAGGTTGACAATGAGCAGTTCTTC.

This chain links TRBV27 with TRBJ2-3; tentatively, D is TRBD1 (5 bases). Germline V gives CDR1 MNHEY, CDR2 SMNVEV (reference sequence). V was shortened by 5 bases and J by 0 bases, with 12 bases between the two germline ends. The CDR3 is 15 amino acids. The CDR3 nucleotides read TGTGCCAGCAGTCCATGGACACTAAGCACAGATACGCAGTATTTT. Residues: CASSPWTLSTDTQYF.

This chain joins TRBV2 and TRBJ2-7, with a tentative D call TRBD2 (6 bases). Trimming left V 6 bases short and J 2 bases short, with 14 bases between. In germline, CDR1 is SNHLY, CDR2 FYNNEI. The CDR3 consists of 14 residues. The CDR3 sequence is CASRRERKAYEQYF. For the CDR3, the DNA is TGTGCCAGCAGGCGGGAACGAAAGGCCTACGAGCAGTACTTC.

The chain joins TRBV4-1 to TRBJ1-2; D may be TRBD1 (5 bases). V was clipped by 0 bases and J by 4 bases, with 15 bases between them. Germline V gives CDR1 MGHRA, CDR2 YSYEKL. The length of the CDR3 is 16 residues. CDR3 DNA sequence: TGCGCCAGCAGCCAAGAAAGGGGAAAACTTGTCTATGGCTACACCTTC. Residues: CASSQERGKLVYGYTF.

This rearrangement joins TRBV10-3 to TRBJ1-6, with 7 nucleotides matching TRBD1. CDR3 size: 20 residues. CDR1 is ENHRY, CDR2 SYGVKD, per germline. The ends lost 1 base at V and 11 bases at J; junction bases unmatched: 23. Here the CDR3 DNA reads TGTGCCATCAGTGAGTGGCCTCCGGAGCCGAGGACAGGTCGGATGGCACCCCTCCACTTT. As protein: CAISEWPPEPRTGRMAPLHF.

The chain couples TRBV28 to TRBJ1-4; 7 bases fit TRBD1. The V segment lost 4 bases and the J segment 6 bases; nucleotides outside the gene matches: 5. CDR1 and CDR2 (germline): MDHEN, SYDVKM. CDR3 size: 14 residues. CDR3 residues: CASSSRDRDEKLFF. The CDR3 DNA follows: TGTGCCAGCAGTTCCCGGGACAGAGATGAAAAACTGTTTTTT.

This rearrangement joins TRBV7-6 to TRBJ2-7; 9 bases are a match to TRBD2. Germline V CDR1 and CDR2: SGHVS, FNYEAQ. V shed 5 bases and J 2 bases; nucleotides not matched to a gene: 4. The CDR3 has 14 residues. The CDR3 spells CASSRLAAAYEQYF. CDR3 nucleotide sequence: TGTGCCAGCAGCCGACTAGCGGCCGCCTACGAGCAGTACTTC.

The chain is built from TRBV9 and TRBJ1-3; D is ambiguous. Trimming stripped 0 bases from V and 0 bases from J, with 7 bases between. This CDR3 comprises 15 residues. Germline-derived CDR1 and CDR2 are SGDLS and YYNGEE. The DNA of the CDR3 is TGTGCCAGCAGCGTAGCCCCTTTCTCTGGAAACACCATATATTTT. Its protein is CASSVAPFSGNTIYF. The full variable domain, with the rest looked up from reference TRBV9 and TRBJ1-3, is DSGVTQTPKHLITATGQRVTLRCSPRSGDLSVYWYQQSLDQGLQFLIQYYNGEERAKGNILERFSAQQFPDLHSELNLSSLELGDSALYFCASSVAPFSGNTIYFGEGSWLTVV.

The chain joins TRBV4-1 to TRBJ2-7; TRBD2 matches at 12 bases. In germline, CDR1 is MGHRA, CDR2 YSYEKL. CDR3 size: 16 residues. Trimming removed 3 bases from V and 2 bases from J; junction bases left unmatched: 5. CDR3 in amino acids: CASSQLLAGGTYEQYF. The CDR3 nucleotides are TGCGCCAGCAGCCAGCTACTAGCGGGGGGAACCTACGAGCAGTACTTC.

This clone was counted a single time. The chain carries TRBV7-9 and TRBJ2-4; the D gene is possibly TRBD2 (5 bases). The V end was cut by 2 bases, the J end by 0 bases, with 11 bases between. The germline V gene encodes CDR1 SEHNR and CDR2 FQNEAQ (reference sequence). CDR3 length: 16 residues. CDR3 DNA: TGTGCCAGCAGCTTATCAAGGGAGTTAGCCAAAAACATTCAGTACTTC. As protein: CASSLSRELAKNIQYF.

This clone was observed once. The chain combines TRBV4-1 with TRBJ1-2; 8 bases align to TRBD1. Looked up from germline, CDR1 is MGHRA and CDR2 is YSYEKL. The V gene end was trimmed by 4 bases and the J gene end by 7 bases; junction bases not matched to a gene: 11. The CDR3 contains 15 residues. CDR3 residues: CASSLQDGDRLGYTF. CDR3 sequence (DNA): TGCGCCAGCAGCCTCCAAGATGGGGACAGGCTTGGCTACACCTTC.

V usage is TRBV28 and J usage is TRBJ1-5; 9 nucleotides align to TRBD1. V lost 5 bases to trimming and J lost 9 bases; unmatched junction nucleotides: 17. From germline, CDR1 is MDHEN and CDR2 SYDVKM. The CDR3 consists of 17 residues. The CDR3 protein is CASSPCRPGQGRWPQHF. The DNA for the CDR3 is TGTGCCAGCAGTCCGTGCAGGCCGGGACAGGGACGGTGGCCCCAGCATTTT.

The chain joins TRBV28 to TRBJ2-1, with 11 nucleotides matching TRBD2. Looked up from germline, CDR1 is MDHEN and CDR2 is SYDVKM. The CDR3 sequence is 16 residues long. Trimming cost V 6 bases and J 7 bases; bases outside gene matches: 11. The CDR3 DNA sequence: TGTGCCAGCAGCTCACTAGCGGGAGATTCTCCGAATGAGCAGTTCTTC. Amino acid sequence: CASSSLAGDSPNEQFF.

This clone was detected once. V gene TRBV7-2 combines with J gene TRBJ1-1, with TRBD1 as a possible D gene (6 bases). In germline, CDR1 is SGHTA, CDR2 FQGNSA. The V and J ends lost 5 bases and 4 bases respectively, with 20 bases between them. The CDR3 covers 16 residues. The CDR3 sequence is CASSPGQGRGGTEAFF. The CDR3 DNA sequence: TGTGCCAGCAGCCCGGGGCAGGGAAGGGGGGGCACTGAAGCTTTCTTT.

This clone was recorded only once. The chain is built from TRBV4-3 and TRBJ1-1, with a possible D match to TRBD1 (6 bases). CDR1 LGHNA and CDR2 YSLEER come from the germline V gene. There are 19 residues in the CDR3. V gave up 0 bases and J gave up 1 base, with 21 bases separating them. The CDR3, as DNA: TGCGCCAGCAGCCAAGAAAGTGAAGATGAAAGCAGGGGGAACACTGAAGCTTTCTTT. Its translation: CASSQESEDESRGNTEAFF.